One T cell receptor beta chain is described in this entry. Antigen unknown. The sample comes from a study of untreated major depressive disorder. Study outcomes and limitations: Sequencing showed nonsignificant TRBV25-01 and TRBV02-01 differences matching flow cytometry. A comparatively small sample limits the generalizability of these findings.

The CDR3 sequence is 13 residues long. Trimming pared 2 bases from V and 1 base from J, leaving 5 bases between. Germline V gene lookup returns CDR1 SGHTA and CDR2 FQGTGA. The repertoire was sequenced with immunoSEQ multiplex PCR; TCRdb's copy has only in-frame clones and lacks some. Among 20,000 or so clones, more than 75% were seen once, and the ten largest hold about 0.8%. No major medical conditions, Axis I/II comorbidities, regular medication, or illicit drugs. CD4+ T cells were isolated from thawed PBMCs by magnetic negative selection. This receptor was identified in a woman aged 25 to 39 in good health. This sequence joins TRBV7-3 and TRBJ1-1; D not certain. Sample: CD4+ T cells from PBMCs. The CDR3 region has the DNA TGTGCCAGCAGCTTATCGTCGAACACTGAAGCTTTCTTT. Amino acids: CASSLSSNTEAFF. The variable domain in full, completed from reference TRBV7-3 and TRBJ1-1, reads GAGVSQTPSNKVTEKGKYVELRCDPISGHTALYWYRQSLGQGPEFLIYFQGTGAADDSGLPNDRFFAVRPEGSVSTLKIQRTERGDSAVYLCASSLSSNTEAFFGQGTRLTVV.